This T cell receptor beta chain was retrieved from a study of blood T cells in healthy people across ages. All donors came from Russia, were Caucasian and healthy, and spanned ages about 6 to 100. With a J-beta primer mix and a sample-barcoded 5' primer, a second PCR ran 7 to 11 cycles. Each of the samples gave a minimum of 3 million paired-end reads that contained CDR3. In TCRdb, the 5' RACE reads were re-called with MiXCR into one record per CDR3 protein. Altogether 910,000 or so distinct CDR3 sequences are present, roughly 51% being singletons, with the ten largest covering over 20%. Study-level findings and limits: Roughly linearly, TCR beta diversity per million T cells fell as age increased. Using unsorted PBMCs precluded a conclusive naive versus antigen-experienced comparison.

There are many counts of this clonotype. The antigen remains undetermined. Losses at the gene ends were 2 bases for V and 2 bases for J; bases not matched to a gene: 16. CDR3 length: 19 amino acids. CDR1 is MNHEY and CDR2 is SVGAGI in the germline V gene. Input material: blood. The genes are TRBV6-5 and TRBJ2-7, with 9 positions matching TRBD2. The TCR was taken from a woman aged 60-75 years in good health. CDR3 sequence reads: CASSYRGLASGTHAYEQYF. CDR3 in DNA: TGTGCCAGCAGTTACAGGGGCCTAGCTAGCGGGACCCACGCCTACGAGCAGTACTTC.